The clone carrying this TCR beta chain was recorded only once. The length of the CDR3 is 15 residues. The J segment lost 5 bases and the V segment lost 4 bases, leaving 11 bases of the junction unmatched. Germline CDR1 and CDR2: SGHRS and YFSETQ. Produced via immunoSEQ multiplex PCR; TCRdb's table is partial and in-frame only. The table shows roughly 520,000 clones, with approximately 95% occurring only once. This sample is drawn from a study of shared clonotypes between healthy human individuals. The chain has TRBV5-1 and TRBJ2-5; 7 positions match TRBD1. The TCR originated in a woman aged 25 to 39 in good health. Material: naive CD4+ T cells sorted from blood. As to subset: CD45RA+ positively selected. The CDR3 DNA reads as TGCGCCAGCAGCCCTAGGGACAGCTCTCGGGAGACCCAGTACTTC. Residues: CASSPRDSSRETQYF. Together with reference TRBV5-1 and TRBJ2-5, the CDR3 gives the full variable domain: KAGVTQTPRYLIKTRGQQVTLSCSPISGHRSVSWYQQTPGQGLQFLFEYFSETQRNKGNFPGRFSGRQFSNSRSEMNVSTLELGDSALYLCASSPRDSSRETQYFGPGTRLLVL.